This T cell receptor (beta chain) derives from a study of T cells after yellow fever vaccination. About this clonotype: Its antigen is not known.

Study results and caveats: Most primary-vaccination clones reappeared after the booster (about 97% CD4, approximately 88% CD8). Sorted repertoires could include abundant contaminating clonotypes from bulk cells.

UMIs were added to TCR cDNA along with a universal primer site when it was made by 5'RACE template switching. TCRdb recomputed calls from the 5' RACE reads with MiXCR, one row per CDR3 protein. The sample carries 360,000 or so distinct CDR3 sequences, under 14% recorded once. This CDR3 comprises 18 residues. Germline trimming cut 3 bases from V and 7 bases from J; bases unmatched to any gene: 15. Germline loops: CDR1 MGHRA, CDR2 YSYEKL. The sequencing here drew on PBMCs, taken on the day of the first yellow fever vaccination. This receptor was identified in a young man who received the YFV17D yellow fever vaccine. The chain recombines TRBV4-1 with TRBJ1-2; 12 positions agree with TRBD1. This CDR3 is CASSQDRLRDRGPGGYTF. DNA of the CDR3: TGCGCCAGCAGCCAGGATAGATTGAGGGACAGGGGGCCAGGTGGCTACACCTTC.